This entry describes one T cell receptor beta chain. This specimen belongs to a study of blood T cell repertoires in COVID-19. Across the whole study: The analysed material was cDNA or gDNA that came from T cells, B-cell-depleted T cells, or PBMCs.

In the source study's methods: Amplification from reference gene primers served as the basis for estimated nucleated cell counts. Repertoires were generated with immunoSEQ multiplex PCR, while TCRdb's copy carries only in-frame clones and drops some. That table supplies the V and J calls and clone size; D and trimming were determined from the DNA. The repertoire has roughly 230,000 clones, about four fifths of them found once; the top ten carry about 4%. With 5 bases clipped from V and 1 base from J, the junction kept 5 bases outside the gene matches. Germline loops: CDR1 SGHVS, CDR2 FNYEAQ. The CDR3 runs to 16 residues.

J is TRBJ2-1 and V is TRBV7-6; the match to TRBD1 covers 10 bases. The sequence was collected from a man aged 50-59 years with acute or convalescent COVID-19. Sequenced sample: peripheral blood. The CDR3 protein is CASSGWDRGSYNEQFF. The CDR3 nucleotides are TGTGCCAGCAGCGGATGGGACAGGGGATCCTACAATGAGCAGTTCTTC.